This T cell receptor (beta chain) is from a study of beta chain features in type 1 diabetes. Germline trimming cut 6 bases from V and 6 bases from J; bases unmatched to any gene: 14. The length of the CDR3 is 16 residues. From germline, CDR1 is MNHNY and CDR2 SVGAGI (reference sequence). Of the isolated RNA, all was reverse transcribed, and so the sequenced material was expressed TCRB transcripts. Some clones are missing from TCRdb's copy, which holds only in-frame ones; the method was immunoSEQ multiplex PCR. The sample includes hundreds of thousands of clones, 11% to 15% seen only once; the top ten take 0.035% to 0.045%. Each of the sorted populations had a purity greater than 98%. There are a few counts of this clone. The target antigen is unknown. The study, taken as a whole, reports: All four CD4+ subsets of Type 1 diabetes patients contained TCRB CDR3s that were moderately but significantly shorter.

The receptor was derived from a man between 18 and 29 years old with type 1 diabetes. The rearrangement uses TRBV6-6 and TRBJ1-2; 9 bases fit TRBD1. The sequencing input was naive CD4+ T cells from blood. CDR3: CASSPPRTGAGDGYTF. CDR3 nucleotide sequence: TGTGCCAGCAGCCCACCTCGGACAGGGGCCGGGGATGGCTACACCTTC.